Listed here are 17 T cell receptor beta chains from one sample, sequenced in a study of T cell changes during pregnancy in multiple sclerosis. Only in-frame clones appear in the TCRdb table, and some are missing; sequencing was by immunoSEQ multiplex PCR. The sample yields 70,000 to 90,000 clones, 91% seen once. Specimen: PBMCs, collected in the first trimester of pregnancy. These receptors came from a female donor in good health, serving as a control in a pregnancy study. Some clones in this sample may be carry-over from other donors' samples.

The V gene is TRBV6-6, the J gene TRBJ2-7; the match to TRBD2 covers 9 bases. CDR1 is MNHNY, CDR2 SVGAGI, per germline (reference sequence). The CDR3 spans 13 residues. The V gene end was trimmed by 8 bases and the J gene end by 4 bases; junction bases not matched to a gene: 6. In DNA, the CDR3 is TGTGCCAGCTCGACTAGCGGATCTTACGAGCAGTACTTC. This codes for CASSTSGSYEQYF.

CDR3: CASSVSAGSTDTQYF. CDR3 nucleotide sequence: TGTGCCAGCAGTGTATCAGCGGGATCCACAGATACGCAGTATTTT. The chain is built from TRBV6-1 and TRBJ2-3, with TRBD2 identical over 7 bases. Germline trimming cut 4 bases from V and 2 bases from J; bases unmatched to any gene: 6. There are 15 residues in the CDR3. Per the germline V gene, CDR1 is MNHNS and CDR2 is SASEGT.

The J gene is TRBJ2-7, the V gene TRBV4-1; 11 bases agree with TRBD2. The CDR3 consists of 15 residues. CDR1 and CDR2 (germline): MGHRA, YSYEKL. V was pared by 1 base and J by 6 bases, with 5 bases of the junction left unmatched. CDR3 DNA: TGCGCCAGCAGCCAAGTAGCGGGAGGGCCCTCCGAGCAGTACTTC. This sequence encodes CASSQVAGGPSEQYF.

V is TRBV6-5 and J is TRBJ1-2; 7 bases fit TRBD1. In germline, CDR1 is MNHEY, CDR2 SVGAGI. This CDR3 region has 13 residues. With V trimmed by 6 bases and J by 6 bases, 7 bases remained unmatched. As DNA, the CDR3 is TGTGCCAGCAGGGGGGTAGGGGGCCATGGCTACACCTTC. This codes for CASRGVGGHGYTF.

In its sample, this clone was seen once. The chain recombines TRBV10-1 with TRBJ2-5; D gene uncertain. The germline CDR1 and CDR2 sequences are WNHNN and SYGVQD (reference sequence). This CDR3 region has 13 residues. V was pared by 2 bases and J by 1 base, with 5 bases between. CDR3 residues: CASSEHGQETQYF. The CDR3 DNA is TGCGCCAGCAGTGAGCACGGCCAAGAGACCCAGTACTTC.

The chain has TRBV27 and TRBJ2-5; D is uncertain. The V end was cut by 7 bases, the J end by 3 bases, with 6 bases between. Per the germline V gene, CDR1 is MNHEY and CDR2 is SMNVEV (reference sequence). This CDR3 region has 11 residues. The CDR3 region has the DNA TGTGCCAGCACAACTAAAGAGACCCAGTACTTC. Translation: CASTTKETQYF.

This sequence joins TRBV7-6 and TRBJ1-1; D remains unclear. CDR1 SGHVS and CDR2 FNYEAQ come from the germline V gene. V was trimmed by 1 base and J by 1 base, leaving 7 bases between them. CDR3 length: 14 residues. The CDR3, as DNA: TGTGCCAGCAGCTTAGGCGAGGGGAACACTGAAGCTTTCTTT. This sequence encodes CASSLGEGNTEAFF.

The chain links TRBV5-1 to TRBJ2-5; TRBD2 matches at 12 bases. This CDR3 has 15 residues. V lost 4 bases, J lost 3 bases, and 4 bases stayed unmatched. From germline, CDR1 is SGHRS and CDR2 YFSETQ. CDR3 in amino acids: CASSNLAGGEETQYF. In nucleotides, the CDR3 is TGCGCCAGCAGCAACCTAGCGGGAGGGGAAGAGACCCAGTACTTC.

This chain uses TRBV5-1 with TRBJ2-3, with TRBD1 as a possible D gene (5 bases). V was pared by 0 bases and J by 0 bases, with 5 bases between. This CDR3 is built from 14 residues. Germline V gene lookup returns CDR1 SGHRS and CDR2 YFSETQ. CDR3 nucleotide sequence: TGCGCCAGCAGCTTGGAGGGGAGCACAGATACGCAGTATTTT. The encoded protein is CASSLEGSTDTQYF.

The rearrangement links TRBV18 to TRBJ1-1; D is undetermined. Trimming pared 3 bases from V and 3 bases from J, leaving 14 bases between. The CDR3 contains 15 residues. Germline loops: CDR1 KGHSH, CDR2 LQKENI. As DNA, the CDR3 is TGTGCCAGCTCACCCGGGGAGTGGGGTGACACTGAAGCTTTCTTT. The encoded protein is CASSPGEWGDTEAFF.

The chain is built from TRBV7-9 and TRBJ2-7, with 10 nucleotides matching TRBD1. The CDR3 extends over 16 amino acids. Trimming took 6 bases from V and 1 from J; bases not matched to a gene: 9. Germline CDR1 reads SEHNR; CDR2 reads FQNEAQ (reference sequence). The CDR3 here is CASRGTGEYLSYEQYF. The CDR3 DNA follows: TGTGCCAGCAGAGGGACAGGGGAATACCTATCCTACGAGCAGTACTTC.

This chain links TRBV7-9 with TRBJ2-2; D perhaps matches TRBD1 (8 bases). Trimming shortened V by 5 bases and J by 2 bases, and 24 bases separated the two germline ends. The CDR3 covers 19 residues. CDR1 is SEHNR and CDR2 is FQNEAQ in the germline V gene (reference sequence). For the CDR3, the DNA is TGTGCCAGCAGCAAAGGTTACAGGGGGGGGACTCCAAACACCGGGGAGCTGTTTTTT. It is translated as CASSKGYRGGTPNTGELFF.

The genes are TRBV11-3 and TRBJ2-1, with 11 positions matching TRBD2. V lost 5 bases, J lost 5 bases, and 11 bases stayed unmatched. The V gene's germline CDR1 is SGHNT and CDR2 YENEEA. This CDR3 spans 17 amino acids. The CDR3 coding sequence is TGTGCCAGCAGCCCACCCCGCGGGACTAGCGGAAACAATGAGCAGTTCTTC. This gives the protein CASSPPRGTSGNNEQFF.

The chain couples TRBV5-4 to TRBJ2-7, with 7 bases that match TRBD1. This CDR3 spans 14 amino acids. Trimming at V came to 4 bases and at J to 5 bases, leaving 9 bases not matched to a gene. Germline CDR1 SGHNT, CDR2 YYREEE (reference sequence). The CDR3 loop is CASSGRDSHDEQYF. CDR3 coding DNA: TGTGCCAGCAGCGGCCGGGACAGCCACGACGAGCAGTACTTC.

J is TRBJ2-3 and V is TRBV2; 7 nucleotides line up with TRBD2. The V gene's germline CDR1 is SNHLY and CDR2 FYNNEI. The CDR3 totals 14 residues. The trim removed 10 bases at V and 0 bases at J, leaving 7 bases unmatched. CDR3 nucleotides: TGTGCCAAGACACTAGCGTCTAGCACAGATACGCAGTATTTT. Amino acid sequence: CAKTLASSTDTQYF.

This chain connects TRBV4-1 to TRBJ1-4, with 7 bases identical to TRBD1. CDR1 is MGHRA and CDR2 is YSYEKL in the germline V gene. This CDR3 spans 16 amino acids. J was trimmed by 7 bases and V by 4 bases; bases with no gene match: 12. The CDR3 DNA reads TGCGCCAGCAGCCTTCCCCAGGGGGGAAGGGGTGAAAAACTGTTTTTT. Residues: CASSLPQGGRGEKLFF.

The chain links TRBV18 to TRBJ1-3; the D gene is possibly TRBD1 (5 bases). CDR1 and CDR2 from the germline V gene are KGHSH and LQKENI. V was pared by 3 bases and J by 1 base, with 7 bases between. The CDR3 spans 14 residues. The CDR3 coding sequence is TGTGCCAGCTCACCGCCAGGGTCTGGAAACACCATATATTTT. This codes for CASSPPGSGNTIYF.